The 19 T cell receptor beta chains listed next were all sequenced from one sample in a study of PD-1 blockade in classical Hodgkin lymphoma. Time point described: cycle 4 day 1 (C4D1), after more than five weeks of nivolumab. Brentuximab vedotin exposure varied, and every patient relapsed after autologous stem cell transplantation. TCRdb's copy holds only in-frame clones and misses some; the assay was immunoSEQ multiplex PCR. The data hold roughly 100,000 clones, with about 92% observed a single time. The source was peripheral blood mononuclear cells (PBMCs), collected before the fourth cycle of nivolumab. These receptors were taken from a human donor with classical Hodgkin lymphoma.

The V and J genes are TRBV19 and TRBJ1-2; D remains ambiguous. Germline CDR1 LNHDA, CDR2 SQIVND (reference sequence). This CDR3 has 14 residues. Trimming took 2 bases from V and 6 from J, leaving 13 bases between them. The CDR3 here is CASSISAVLHGYTF. The CDR3 DNA reads TGTGCCAGTAGTATATCGGCAGTCCTTCATGGCTACACCTTC.

The J gene is TRBJ2-7, the V gene TRBV19, with 9 positions matching TRBD1. Per the germline V gene, CDR1 is LNHDA and CDR2 is SQIVND (reference sequence). The junction had 6 bases not matched to a gene; V was cut back by 4 bases and J by 2 bases. The CDR3 covers 15 residues. CDR3 DNA sequence: TGTGCCAGTAGTAACCAGGGGACAGGGCCCTACGAGCAGTACTTC. Its protein is CASSNQGTGPYEQYF.

This chain links TRBV14 with TRBJ2-2; D possibly corresponds to TRBD2 (6 bases). This CDR3 has 15 amino acids. V shed 5 bases and J shed 7 bases, with 17 bases lying between them. Germline-derived CDR1 and CDR2 are SGHDN and FVKESK. CDR3 in amino acids: CASSGGTTIGGELFF. CDR3 in DNA: TGTGCCAGCAGCGGCGGGACCACGATTGGCGGGGAGCTGTTTTTT.

The chain joins TRBV29-1 to TRBJ2-5; 9 bases line up with TRBD2. J lost 7 bases, V lost 4 bases, and 10 bases had no gene match. The length of the CDR3 is 14 residues. Germline V gene sequence: CDR1 SQVTM, CDR2 ANQGSEA. In DNA form, the CDR3 reads TGCAGCGTTGTGGAGGTAGCGGGGGCAGGGACCCAGTACTTC. Its protein is CSVVEVAGAGTQYF.

The chain is built from TRBV5-4 and TRBJ1-1; 10 bases are a match to TRBD1. The V and J ends lost 4 bases and 3 bases, in that order; junction bases with no gene match: 9. The CDR3 is made up of 16 amino acids. Germline V gene sequence: CDR1 SGHNT, CDR2 YYREEE (reference sequence). The CDR3 nucleotides are TGTGCCAGCAGCGTCCGACAGGGGGCCATTTACACTGAAGCTTTCTTT. Translating gives CASSVRQGAIYTEAFF.

The chain has TRBV9 and TRBJ2-2; D is uncertain. This CDR3 has 17 residues. Trimming cost V 2 bases and J 4 bases, with 18 bases left between them. Per the germline V gene, CDR1 is SGDLS and CDR2 is YYNGEE. In nucleotides, the CDR3 is TGTGCCAGCAGCGTTCCTTTGAAGACGGGCACCACCGGGGAGCTGTTTTTT. This translates into CASSVPLKTGTTGELFF.

This clone was detected only once. The CDR3 here is CSARSGLVGMREQFF. CDR3 sequence (DNA): TGCAGCGCTCGGAGCGGTCTAGTCGGGATGCGTGAGCAGTTCTTC. The gene calls are TRBV29-1 and TRBJ2-1, with D possibly TRBD2 on 5 matching bases. The germline V gene encodes CDR1 SQVTM and CDR2 ANQGSEA. The CDR3 is made up of 15 amino acids. V lost 7 bases and J 9 bases, leaving 25 bases between the germline ends.

This chain joins TRBV28 and TRBJ2-1; D is ambiguous. Germline V gives CDR1 MDHEN, CDR2 SYDVKM. V lost 5 bases and J lost 10, with 12 bases in between. The CDR3 sequence is 12 residues long. The CDR3 here is CASSLGPGEQFF. The CDR3 DNA is TGTGCCAGCAGTCTCGGACCCGGGGAGCAGTTCTTC.

This chain links TRBV5-1 with TRBJ1-5; D unresolved. CDR1 and CDR2 from the germline V gene are SGHRS and YFSETQ. This CDR3 has 15 amino acids. V lost 0 bases and J 1 base, leaving 8 bases between the germline ends. The CDR3 loop reads CASSLESSSNQPQHF. As DNA, the CDR3 is TGCGCCAGCAGCTTGGAGTCCTCGAGCAATCAGCCCCAGCATTTT.

The CDR3 bases are TGTGCCAGCAGCTTAAGGGCTAGCGGGATCTCAGAGACCCAGTACTTC. It yields the protein CASSLRASGISETQYF. This chain uses TRBV11-2 with TRBJ2-5, with 9 bases matching TRBD2. V lost 2 bases and J lost 4; bases outside the gene matches: 8. Per germline, CDR1 SGHAT and CDR2 FQNNGV. The CDR3 consists of 16 residues.

This chain links TRBV7-2 with TRBJ1-2; the D is unclear. The germline V gene encodes CDR1 SGHTA and CDR2 FQGNSA. CDR3 length: 16 amino acids. Trimming left V 4 bases short and J 4 bases short, with 19 bases between. The CDR3 DNA reads as TGTGCCAGCAGCTCTAGAAGCGGCATTGGGAGCTATGGCTACACCTTC. It codes for CASSSRSGIGSYGYTF.

The chain links TRBV7-2 to TRBJ2-7; the match to TRBD1 covers 7 bases. CDR3 length equals 12 residues. The J segment lost 3 bases and the V segment lost 5 bases, leaving 1 base of the junction unmatched. Germline CDR1 reads SGHTA; CDR2 reads FQGNSA. CDR3 in DNA: TGTGCCAGCAGCCCAGGGGGCTACGAGCAGTACTTC. It codes for CASSPGGYEQYF. Drawing the rest from reference TRBV7-2 and TRBJ2-7, the complete variable domain is GAGVSQSPSNKVTEKGKDVELRCDPISGHTALYWYRQSLGQGLEFLIYFQGNSAPDKSGLPSDRFSAERTGGSVSTLTIQRTQQEDSAVYLCASSPGGYEQYFGPGTRLTVT.

The rearrangement links TRBV28 to TRBJ2-1, with D maybe TRBD1 (5 bases). Germline values: CDR1 MDHEN, CDR2 SYDVKM. This CDR3 has 14 residues. Trimming took off 6 bases at V and 6 bases at J, with 15 bases between the two ends. In DNA form, the CDR3 reads TGTGCCAGCAGCCGAAAAGGACACATCAATGAGCAGTTCTTC. Translation gives CASSRKGHINEQFF. The full variable domain, its missing parts supplied by reference TRBV28 and TRBJ2-1, is DVKVTQSSRYLVKRTGEKVFLECVQDMDHENMFWYRQDPGLGLRLIYFSYDVKMKEKGDIPEGYSVSREKKERFSLILESASTNQTSMYLCASSRKGHINEQFFGPGTRLTVL.

The CDR3 nucleotides read TGTGCCAGTAGTATGTGGGGGGAGGAGACCCAGTACTTC. Protein: CASSMWGEETQYF. The rearrangement joins TRBV19 to TRBJ2-5; TRBD2 might be the D (6 bases). Germline CDR1 reads LNHDA; CDR2 reads SQIVND (reference sequence). Trimming shortened V by 3 bases and J by 5 bases, and 10 bases separated the two germline ends. The CDR3 length is 13 residues.

The chain's CDR3 is CASSLGTRSYEQYF. The CDR3 nucleotides are TGTGCCAGCAGCTTGGGGACTAGATCGTACGAGCAGTACTTC. V is TRBV5-6 and J is TRBJ2-7, with 7 nucleotides matching TRBD2. The CDR3 runs to 14 residues. Trimming took 0 bases from V and 4 from J; bases not matched to a gene: 4. In germline, CDR1 is SGHDT, CDR2 YYEEEE. Supplemented by reference TRBV5-6 and TRBJ2-7, the full variable domain reads DAGVTQSPTHLIKTRGQQVTLRCSPKSGHDTVSWYQQALGQGPQFIFQYYEEEERQRGNFPDRFSGHQFPNYSSELNVNALLLGDSALYLCASSLGTRSYEQYFGPGTRLTVT.

The chain employs TRBV11-3 and TRBJ2-3; maybe TRBD1 (6 bases). CDR1 is SGHNT, CDR2 YENEEA, per germline. CDR3 size: 14 residues. Trimming cost V 5 bases and J 9 bases, with 18 bases left between them. The CDR3 loop is CASSLQQGTDTQYF. The CDR3 nucleotides are TGTGCCAGCAGCCTACAACAGGGAACGGACACGCAGTATTTT.

This clone was counted a few times. The chain couples TRBV19 to TRBJ2-3; no clear D gene. V was clipped by 3 bases and J by 0 bases, with 10 bases between them. The CDR3 covers 15 residues. The germline gives CDR1 LNHDA, CDR2 SQIVND (reference sequence). In DNA form, the CDR3 reads TGTGCCAGTAGTATCGGTCAGACCAGCACAGATACGCAGTATTTT. Protein: CASSIGQTSTDTQYF.

The genes are TRBV18 and TRBJ2-3; D uncertain. V was clipped by 2 bases and J by 5 bases, with 5 bases between them. The CDR3 loop spans 12 amino acids. Germline V CDR1 and CDR2: KGHSH, LQKENI. CDR3 bases: TGTGCCAGCTCACCAGGGGAAGATACGCAGTATTTT. It specifies CASSPGEDTQYF.

The rearrangement uses TRBV11-2 and TRBJ2-2; D gene unclear. Germline V lookup: CDR1 SGHAT, CDR2 FQNNGV. The length of the CDR3 is 13 residues. V was trimmed by 5 bases and J by 5 bases, leaving 9 bases between them. CDR3 region: CASSTLRTGELFF. CDR3 coding DNA: TGTGCCAGCAGCACACTCAGAACCGGGGAGCTGTTTTTT.